This T cell receptor (beta chain) emerged from a study of cytomegalovirus exposure and HLA in healthy donors. Findings and caveats of the study: In an earlier analysis, most TCR beta V segments were productive about 90% or about 30% of the time. HLA restriction was apparent for most CMV-associated TCR beta chains in a later analysis.

In the case of this clone: Its antigen is unknown. The same CDR3 also results from other DNA sequences found in this sample.

PCR amplification relied on 60 Vbeta primers (plus 13 Jbeta primers). Original data processing: Counted up in a later analysis, unique TCR beta chains came to about 80 million, with about 10 million shared. Using immunoSEQ multiplex PCR, the repertoire was profiled, and TCRdb retains in-frame clones only, with some absent. V and J calls and clone size follow that table, whereas D and trimming were derived from the DNA. The data show 100,000 to 150,000 clones, around 8.5% seen once. V gave up 6 bases and J gave up 5 bases, with 10 bases separating them. Per germline, CDR1 MNHNY and CDR2 SVGAGI (reference sequence). This CDR3 comprises 12 residues. Unrecorded immune exposure was likely among donors, who were nominally healthy when sampled.

The chain combines TRBV6-6 with TRBJ1-1; D is possibly TRBD1 (5 bases). The specimen sequenced was PBMCs. This TCR was sampled from a man between 35 and 55 years old in good health and CMV-seronegative. CDR3 amino acids: CASSYTGTEAFF. The CDR3 nucleotides are TGTGCCAGCAGCTATACAGGTACTGAAGCTTTCTTT.